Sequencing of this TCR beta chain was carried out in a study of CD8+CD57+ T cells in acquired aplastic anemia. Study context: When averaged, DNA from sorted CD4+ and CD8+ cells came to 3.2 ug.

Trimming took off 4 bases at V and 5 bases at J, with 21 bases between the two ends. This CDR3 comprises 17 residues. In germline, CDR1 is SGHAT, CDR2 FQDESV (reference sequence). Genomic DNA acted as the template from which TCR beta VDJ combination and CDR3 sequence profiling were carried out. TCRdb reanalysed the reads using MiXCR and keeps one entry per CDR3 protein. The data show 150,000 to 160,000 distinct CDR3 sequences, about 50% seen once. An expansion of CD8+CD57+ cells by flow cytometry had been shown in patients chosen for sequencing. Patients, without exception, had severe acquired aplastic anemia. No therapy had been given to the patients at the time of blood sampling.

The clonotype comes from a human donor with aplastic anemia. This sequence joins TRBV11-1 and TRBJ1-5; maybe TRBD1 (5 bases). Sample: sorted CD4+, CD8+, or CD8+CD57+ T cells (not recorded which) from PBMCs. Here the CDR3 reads CASSSIRGTESYQPQHF. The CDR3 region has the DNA TGTGCCAGCAGCTCTATACGCGGGACGGAAAGCTATCAGCCCCAGCATTTT.